Listed below are T cell receptor beta chains from one sample, sequenced in a study of T cell clonotyping in hematopoietic cell transplantation. The method was immunoSEQ multiplex PCR; TCRdb's version includes in-frame clones alone and lacks a portion of them. The table shows roughly 80,000 clones, with 96% occurring only once. Sample: peripheral blood mononuclear cells, taken before stem cell transplant. The source is a woman between 50 and 59 years old with acute myeloid leukemia. Some clones in this sample may be carry-over from other donors' samples. CDR3s include the opening cysteine and the closing phenylalanine or tryptophan. Each record gives: J gene, clone size, V gene, D gene, CDR3 protein, CDR3 DNA. A D gene is named only where the DNA matches it firmly. Expanded clones are given a class, and other clones once, few, many or no size at all.

>TRBJ2-3|.|TRBV7-2|TRBD2
CASSPQVGAGVIGDTQYF
TGTGCCAGCAGCCCCCAAGTCGGGGCGGGAGTCATAGGAGATACGCAGTATTTT
>TRBJ2-3|once|TRBV6-4|TRBD2
CASSELAGSTDTQYF
TGTGCCAGCAGTGAACTAGCGGGAAGCACAGATACGCAGTATTTT
>TRBJ1-1|.|TRBV19|TRBD1
CASSPTGIFEAFF
TGTGCCAGTAGTCCGACAGGGATCTTTGAAGCTTTCTTT
>TRBJ2-7|.|TRBV4-1|TRBD1
CASSQSARGRIYEQYF
TGCGCCAGCAGCCAATCCGCGAGGGGGCGAATCTACGAGCAGTACTTC
>TRBJ1-1|.|TRBV19|TRBD1
CASSPQTGSTEAFF
TGTGCCAGTAGTCCGCAGACAGGGAGCACTGAAGCTTTCTTT
>TRBJ1-2|.|TRBV7-3|TRBD1
CASSPLRQGGGYTF
TGTGCCAGCAGCCCCCTTCGACAGGGTGGAGGCTACACCTTC
>TRBJ1-2|.|TRBV5-6|.
CASSSPGTNYGYTF
TGTGCCAGCAGCTCTCCCGGGACGAACTATGGCTACACCTTC
>TRBJ2-3|.|TRBV19|TRBD2
CASSKLGSGGASDTQYF
TGTGCCAGTAGTAAATTGGGTAGCGGGGGGGCCTCAGATACGCAGTATTTT
>TRBJ1-1|.|TRBV19|.
CASSTWGMGTEAFF
TGTGCCAGTAGTACCTGGGGGATGGGGACTGAAGCTTTCTTT
>TRBJ1-4|.|TRBV9|.
CASSRRVLAEPNEKLFF
TGTGCCAGCAGCCGTAGGGTGTTGGCAGAACCTAATGAAAAACTGTTTTTT
>TRBJ2-2|.|TRBV30|TRBD1
CAWSRGQGGTGELFF
TGTGCCTGGAGTCGGGGACAGGGTGGCACCGGGGAGCTGTTTTTT
>TRBJ1-5|.|TRBV28|.
CASRLRGDQPQHF
TGTGCCAGCAGACTAAGAGGGGATCAGCCCCAGCATTTT
>TRBJ2-7|.|TRBV27|TRBD1
CASSSTGTDYEQYF
TGTGCCAGCAGTTCAACCGGGACAGACTACGAGCAGTACTTC
>TRBJ2-7|.|TRBV4-1|.
CASRGTLSYEQYF
TGCGCCAGCAGAGGGACATTGTCCTACGAGCAGTACTTC
>TRBJ1-2|.|TRBV6-1|.
CATTEVIFYGYTF
TGTGCCACCACGGAGGTTATATTCTATGGCTACACCTTC
>TRBJ2-7|.|TRBV28|TRBD1
CASRRQGMAYEQYF
TGTGCCAGCAGACGACAGGGGATGGCCTACGAGCAGTACTTC
>TRBJ1-6|.|TRBV5-4|.
CASSLSGLIYSPLHF
TGTGCCAGCAGCCTCTCGGGACTGATTTATTCGCCCCTCCACTTT
>TRBJ2-7|.|TRBV19|.
CASSLTGITSYEQYF
TGTGCCAGTAGCCTAACAGGGATTACCTCCTACGAGCAGTACTTC
>TRBJ1-1|.|TRBV6-1|.
CASSGRGSNTEAFF
TGTGCCAGCAGTGGGAGGGGCTCGAACACTGAAGCTTTCTTT
>TRBJ2-7|once|TRBV5-1|TRBD2
CASSLVTGLAGGPSYEQYF
TGCGCCAGCAGCTTGGTCACGGGACTAGCGGGGGGTCCTTCCTACGAGCAGTACTTC
>TRBJ1-3|.|TRBV25-1|.
CASSAGNTIYF
TGTGCCAGCAGTGCCGGAAACACCATATATTTT
>TRBJ1-5|.|TRBV19|.
CASSPRQASFQHF
TGTGCCAGTAGTCCTCGACAGGCCAGCTTCCAGCATTTT
>TRBJ2-7|.|TRBV11-2|.
CASSLEVHQRHEQYF
TGTGCCAGCAGCTTAGAGGTCCACCAGCGCCACGAGCAGTACTTC
>TRBJ1-4|.|TRBV7-6|TRBD1
CASSLGGQGNEKLFF
TGTGCCAGCAGCTTAGGGGGACAGGGGAATGAAAAACTGTTTTTT
>TRBJ2-7|.|TRBV27|TRBD2
CASSLGWTSGTYEQYF
TGTGCCAGCAGTTTAGGCTGGACTAGCGGGACCTACGAGCAGTACTTC
>TRBJ2-3|.|TRBV6-1|TRBD1
CASRPGTGAFHTQYF
TGTGCCAGCAGACCCGGGACAGGGGCCTTCCATACGCAGTATTTT
>TRBJ2-7|.|TRBV30|.
CAWSSEFYEQYF
TGTGCCTGGTCTAGCGAATTCTACGAGCAGTACTTC
>TRBJ1-1|.|TRBV16|.
CASSQQQVNTEAFF
TGTGCCAGCAGCCAACAGCAGGTGAACACTGAAGCTTTCTTT
>TRBJ1-1|.|TRBV7-2|.
CASSLRGGLNTEAFF
TGTGCCAGCAGCTTACGTGGTGGGCTGAACACTGAAGCTTTCTTT
>TRBJ2-7|.|TRBV5-1|TRBD1
CASSLGQGNKWYEQYF
TGCGCCAGCAGCCTAGGACAGGGCAACAAATGGTACGAGCAGTACTTC
>TRBJ2-1|.|TRBV5-1|.
CASSLRGSGGNTNNEQFF
TGCGCCAGCAGCTTGAGAGGGAGTGGCGGGAATACAAACAATGAGCAGTTCTTC
>TRBJ2-7|.|TRBV4-1|.
CASSQVGREYEQYF
TGCGCCAGCAGCCAAGTCGGTCGGGAGTACGAGCAGTACTTC
>TRBJ1-1|.|TRBV7-6|.
CASSLVGTVNTEAFF
TGTGCCAGCAGCTTAGTTGGGACCGTGAACACTGAAGCTTTCTTT
>TRBJ1-2|.|TRBV2|.
CASRGDLYGYTF
TGTGCCAGCAGGGGAGATCTCTATGGCTACACCTTC
>TRBJ1-1|.|TRBV21-1|.
CASSKVDSSNTEAFF
TGTGCCAGCAGCAAAGTGGACAGCTCGAACACTGAAGCTTTCTTT
>TRBJ2-7|.|TRBV10-1|.
CASSARGVAYEQYF
TGCGCCAGCAGTGCGCGAGGGGTCGCCTACGAGCAGTACTTC
>TRBJ1-2|.|TRBV30|.
CAWSPLVGVLGYTF
TGTGCCTGGAGTCCCTTAGTGGGGGTTCTTGGCTACACCTTC
>TRBJ1-1|.|TRBV28|.
CASFVSRGSTEAFF
TGTGCCAGCTTCGTTTCGAGAGGGTCCACTGAAGCTTTCTTT
>TRBJ2-7|.|TRBV29-1|.
CSVEDGLSGTGDEQYF
TGCAGCGTTGAGGATGGGCTTTCGGGCACCGGGGACGAGCAGTACTTC
>TRBJ1-1|.|TRBV30|.
CAWSALQGNTEAFF
TGTGCCTGGAGTGCTTTACAGGGGAACACTGAAGCTTTCTTT
>TRBJ2-7|.|TRBV27|TRBD1
CASSSLIQDRALSEQYF
TGTGCCAGCAGTTCCTTAATACAAGACAGGGCCCTTAGCGAGCAGTACTTC
>TRBJ2-1|.|TRBV27|TRBD2
CASSLGLAGINEQFF
TGTGCCAGCAGTTTAGGACTAGCGGGAATCAATGAGCAGTTCTTC
>TRBJ1-1|.|TRBV10-3|TRBD1
CAISVQGGNTEAFF
TGTGCCATCAGCGTACAGGGGGGAAACACTGAAGCTTTCTTT
>TRBJ1-1|.|TRBV4-1|TRBD1
CASSQYHGTGNTEAFF
TGCGCCAGCAGCCAGTACCATGGGACAGGGAACACTGAAGCTTTCTTT
>TRBJ2-2|.|TRBV19|.
CASRGGQRYTGELFF
TGTGCCAGTAGGGGGGGACAGAGATATACCGGGGAGCTGTTTTTT
>TRBJ2-7|.|TRBV15|.
CATSRGGNDYEQYF
TGTGCCACCAGCAGAGGCGGGAACGACTACGAGCAGTACTTC
>TRBJ1-1|.|TRBV27|TRBD1
CASSLGTGAEAFF
TGTGCCAGCAGCTTAGGGACAGGGGCTGAAGCTTTCTTT
>TRBJ2-2|.|TRBV19|TRBD1
CASSTLGQGPTGELFF
TGTGCCAGTAGTACCCTCGGACAGGGACCCACCGGGGAGCTGTTTTTT
>TRBJ2-6|.|TRBV19|.
CASSITGGSSSGANVLTF
TGTGCCAGTAGTATAACAGGTGGTTCGAGCTCTGGGGCCAACGTCCTGACTTTC
>TRBJ2-7|.|TRBV2|TRBD2
CANTRGGREQYF
TGTGCCAACACTCGGGGGGGAAGGGAGCAGTACTTC
>TRBJ2-7|.|TRBV4-1|.
CASSSSWSGRDEQYF
TGCGCCAGCAGCTCGAGTTGGAGCGGGCGGGACGAGCAGTACTTC
>TRBJ2-3|.|TRBV2|TRBD1
CASSMDRGGTDTQYF
TGTGCCAGCAGTATGGACAGGGGTGGCACAGATACGCAGTATTTT